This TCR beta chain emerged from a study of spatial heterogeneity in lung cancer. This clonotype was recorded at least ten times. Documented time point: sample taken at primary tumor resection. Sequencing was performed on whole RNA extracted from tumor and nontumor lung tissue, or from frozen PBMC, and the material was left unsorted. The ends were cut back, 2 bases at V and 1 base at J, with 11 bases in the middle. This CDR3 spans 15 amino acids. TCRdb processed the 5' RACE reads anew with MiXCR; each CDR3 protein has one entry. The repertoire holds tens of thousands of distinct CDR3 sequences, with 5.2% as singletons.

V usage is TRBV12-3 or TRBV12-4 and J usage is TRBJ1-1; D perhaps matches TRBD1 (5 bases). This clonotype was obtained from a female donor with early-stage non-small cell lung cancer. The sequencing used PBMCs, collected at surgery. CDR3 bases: TGTGCCAGCAGTTTATCTGGGACGGAGAACACTGAAGCTTTCTTT. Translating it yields CASSLSGTENTEAFF.